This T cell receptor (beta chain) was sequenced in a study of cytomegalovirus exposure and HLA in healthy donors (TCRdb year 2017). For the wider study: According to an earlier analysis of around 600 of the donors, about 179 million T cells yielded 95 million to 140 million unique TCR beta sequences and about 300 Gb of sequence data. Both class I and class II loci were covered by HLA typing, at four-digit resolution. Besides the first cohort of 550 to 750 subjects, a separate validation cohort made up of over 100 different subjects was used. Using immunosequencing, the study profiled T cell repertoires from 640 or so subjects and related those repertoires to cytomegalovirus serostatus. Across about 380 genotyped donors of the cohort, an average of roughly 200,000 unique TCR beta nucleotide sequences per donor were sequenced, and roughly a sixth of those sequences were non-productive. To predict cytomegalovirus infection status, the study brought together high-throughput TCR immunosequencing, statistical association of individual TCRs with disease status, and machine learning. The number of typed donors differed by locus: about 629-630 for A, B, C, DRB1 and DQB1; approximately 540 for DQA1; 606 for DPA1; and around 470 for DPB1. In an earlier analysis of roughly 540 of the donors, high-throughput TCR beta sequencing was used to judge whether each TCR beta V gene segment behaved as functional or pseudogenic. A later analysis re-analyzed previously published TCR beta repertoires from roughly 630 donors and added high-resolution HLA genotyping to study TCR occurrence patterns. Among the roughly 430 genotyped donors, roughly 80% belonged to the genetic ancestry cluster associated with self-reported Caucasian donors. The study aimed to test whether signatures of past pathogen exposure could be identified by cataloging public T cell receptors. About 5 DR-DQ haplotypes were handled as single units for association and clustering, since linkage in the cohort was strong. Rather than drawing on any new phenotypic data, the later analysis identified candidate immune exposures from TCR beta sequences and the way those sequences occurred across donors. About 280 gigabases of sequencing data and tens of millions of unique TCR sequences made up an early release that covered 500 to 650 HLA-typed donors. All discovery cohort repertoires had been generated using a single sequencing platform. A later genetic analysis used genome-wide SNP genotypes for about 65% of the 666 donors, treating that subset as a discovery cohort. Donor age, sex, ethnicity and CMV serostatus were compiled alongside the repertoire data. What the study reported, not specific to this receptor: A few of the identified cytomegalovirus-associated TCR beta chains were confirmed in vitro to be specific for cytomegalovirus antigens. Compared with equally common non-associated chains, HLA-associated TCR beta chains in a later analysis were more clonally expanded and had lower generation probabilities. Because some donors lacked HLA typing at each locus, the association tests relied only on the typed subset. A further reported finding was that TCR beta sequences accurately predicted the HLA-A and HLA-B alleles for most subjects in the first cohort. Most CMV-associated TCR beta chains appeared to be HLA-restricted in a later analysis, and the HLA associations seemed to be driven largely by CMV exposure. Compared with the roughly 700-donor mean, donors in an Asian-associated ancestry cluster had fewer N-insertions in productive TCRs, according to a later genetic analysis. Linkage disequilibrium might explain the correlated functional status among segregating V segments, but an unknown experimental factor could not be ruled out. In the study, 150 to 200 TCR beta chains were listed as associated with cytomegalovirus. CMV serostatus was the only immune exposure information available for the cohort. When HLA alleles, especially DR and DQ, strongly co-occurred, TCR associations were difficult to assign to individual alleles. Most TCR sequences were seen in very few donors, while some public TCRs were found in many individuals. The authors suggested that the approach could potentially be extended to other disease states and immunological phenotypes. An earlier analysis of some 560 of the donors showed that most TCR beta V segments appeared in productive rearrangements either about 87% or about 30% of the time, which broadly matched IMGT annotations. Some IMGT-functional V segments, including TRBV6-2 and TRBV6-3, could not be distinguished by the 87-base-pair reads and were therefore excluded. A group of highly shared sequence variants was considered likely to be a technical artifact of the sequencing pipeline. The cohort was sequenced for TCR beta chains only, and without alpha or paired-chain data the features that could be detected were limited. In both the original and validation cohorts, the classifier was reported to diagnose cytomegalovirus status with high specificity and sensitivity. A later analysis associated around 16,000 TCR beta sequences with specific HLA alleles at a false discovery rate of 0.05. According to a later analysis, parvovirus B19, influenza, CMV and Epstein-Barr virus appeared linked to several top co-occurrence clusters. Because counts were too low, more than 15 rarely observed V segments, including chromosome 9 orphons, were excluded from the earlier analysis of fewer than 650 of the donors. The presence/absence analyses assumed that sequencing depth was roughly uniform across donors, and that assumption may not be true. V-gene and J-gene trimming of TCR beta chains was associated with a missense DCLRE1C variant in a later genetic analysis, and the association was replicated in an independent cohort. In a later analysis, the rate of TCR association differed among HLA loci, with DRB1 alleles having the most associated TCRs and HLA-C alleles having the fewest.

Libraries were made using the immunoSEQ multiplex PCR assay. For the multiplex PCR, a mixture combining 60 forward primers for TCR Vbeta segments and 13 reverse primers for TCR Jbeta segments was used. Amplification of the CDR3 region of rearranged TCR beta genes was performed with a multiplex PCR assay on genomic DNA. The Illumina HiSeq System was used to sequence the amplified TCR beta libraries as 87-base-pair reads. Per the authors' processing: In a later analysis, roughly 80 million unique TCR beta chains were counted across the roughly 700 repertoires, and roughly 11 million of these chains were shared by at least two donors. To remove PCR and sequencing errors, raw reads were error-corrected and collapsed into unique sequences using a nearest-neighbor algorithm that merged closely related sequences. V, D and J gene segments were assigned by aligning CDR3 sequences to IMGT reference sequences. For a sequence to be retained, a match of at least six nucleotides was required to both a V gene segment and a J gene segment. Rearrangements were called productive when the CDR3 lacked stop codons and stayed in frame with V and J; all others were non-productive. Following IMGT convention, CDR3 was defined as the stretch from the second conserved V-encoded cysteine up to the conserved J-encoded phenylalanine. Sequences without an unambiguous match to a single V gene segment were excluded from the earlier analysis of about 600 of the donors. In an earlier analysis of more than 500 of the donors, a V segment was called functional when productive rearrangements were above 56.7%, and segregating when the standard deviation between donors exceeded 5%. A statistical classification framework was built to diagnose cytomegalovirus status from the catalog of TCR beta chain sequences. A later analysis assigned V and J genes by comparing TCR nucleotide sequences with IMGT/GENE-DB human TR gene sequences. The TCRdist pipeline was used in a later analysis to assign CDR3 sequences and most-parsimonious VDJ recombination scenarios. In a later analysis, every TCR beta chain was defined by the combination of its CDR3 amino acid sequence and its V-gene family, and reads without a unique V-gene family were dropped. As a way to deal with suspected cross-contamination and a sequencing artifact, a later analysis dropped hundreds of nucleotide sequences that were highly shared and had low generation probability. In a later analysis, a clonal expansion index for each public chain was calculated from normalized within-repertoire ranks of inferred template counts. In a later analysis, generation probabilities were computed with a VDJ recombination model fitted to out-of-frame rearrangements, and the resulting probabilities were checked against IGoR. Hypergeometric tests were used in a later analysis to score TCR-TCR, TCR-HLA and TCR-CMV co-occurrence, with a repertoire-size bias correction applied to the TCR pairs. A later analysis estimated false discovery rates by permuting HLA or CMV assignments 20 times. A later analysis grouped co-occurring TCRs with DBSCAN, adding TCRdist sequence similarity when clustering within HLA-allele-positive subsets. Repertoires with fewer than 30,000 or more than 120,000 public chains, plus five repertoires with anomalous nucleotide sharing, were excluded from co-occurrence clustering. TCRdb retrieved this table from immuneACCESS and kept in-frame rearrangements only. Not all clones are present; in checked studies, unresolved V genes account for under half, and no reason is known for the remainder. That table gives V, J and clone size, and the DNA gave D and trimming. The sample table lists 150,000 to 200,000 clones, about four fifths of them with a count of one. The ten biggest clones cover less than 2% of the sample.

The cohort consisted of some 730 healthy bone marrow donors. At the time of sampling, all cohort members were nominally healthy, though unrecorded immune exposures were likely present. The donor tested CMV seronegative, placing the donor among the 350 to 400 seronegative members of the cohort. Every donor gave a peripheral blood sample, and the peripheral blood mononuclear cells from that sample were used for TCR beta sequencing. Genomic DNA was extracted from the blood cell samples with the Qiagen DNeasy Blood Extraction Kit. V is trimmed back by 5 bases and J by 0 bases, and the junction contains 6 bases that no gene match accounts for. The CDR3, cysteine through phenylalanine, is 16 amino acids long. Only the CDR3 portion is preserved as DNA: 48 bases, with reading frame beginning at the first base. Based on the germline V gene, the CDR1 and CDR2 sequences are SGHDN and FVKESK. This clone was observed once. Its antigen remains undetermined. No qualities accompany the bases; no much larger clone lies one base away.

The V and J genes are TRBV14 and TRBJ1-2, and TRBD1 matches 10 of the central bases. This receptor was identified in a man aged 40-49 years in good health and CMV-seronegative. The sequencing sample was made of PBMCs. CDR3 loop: CASSKDRGSPNYGYTF. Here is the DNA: TGTGCCAGCAGCAAGGACAGGGGGTCCCCTAACTATGGCTACACCTTC.